Listed below are T cell receptor beta chains from one sample, sequenced in a study of control samples from healthy donors and cancer patients. Assay used: immunoSEQ multiplex PCR; TCRdb lists only in-frame clones, some missing. The sample has approximately 150,000 clones; 91% are singletons. Sequenced material: blood. Receptors were obtained from a young man in good health. Both conserved end residues are part of each CDR3. D genes are given only for firm matches. The size entry is marked missing in some rows and otherwise reads once, few, many or a size class.

clone_size,j_call,d_call,v_call,cdr3_aa,cdr3_nt
.,TRBJ2-3,.,TRBV19,CATRLGMADTQYF,TGTGCCACAAGACTAGGGATGGCAGATACGCAGTATTTT
.,TRBJ1-4,.,TRBV28,CASSSARGSNEKLFF,TGTGCCAGCAGTTCTGCTAGGGGGTCTAATGAAAAACTGTTTTTT
.,TRBJ1-1,.,TRBV6-6,CASGTGTEAFF,TGTGCCAGCGGGACGGGAACTGAAGCTTTCTTT
.,TRBJ1-1,TRBD1,TRBV28,CAGQGAKTEAFF,TGTGCCGGACAGGGGGCGAAAACTGAAGCTTTCTTT
.,TRBJ2-7,TRBD1,TRBV27,CASSLTGATSYEQYF,TGTGCCAGCAGTTTAACAGGGGCGACGTCCTACGAGCAGTACTTC
.,TRBJ1-5,.,TRBV28,CASSFLGQPQHF,TGTGCCAGCAGTTTCTTGGGCCAGCCCCAGCATTTT
once,TRBJ1-5,TRBD1,TRBV6-4,CASSRGRYSNQPQHF,TGTGCCAGCAGTAGGGGGCGATATAGCAATCAGCCCCAGCATTTT
.,TRBJ1-1,TRBD1,TRBV23-1,CASSQEGTANTEAFF,TGCGCCAGCAGTCAAGAAGGGACAGCGAACACTGAAGCTTTCTTT
.,TRBJ1-4,.,TRBV7-9,CASSLGRAGFNEKLFF,TGTGCCAGCAGCTTAGGTCGGGCAGGCTTTAATGAAAAACTGTTTTTT
.,TRBJ1-2,TRBD1,TRBV9,CASSPGQSANYGYTF,TGTGCCAGCAGCCCGGGACAGTCAGCTAACTATGGCTACACCTTC
.,TRBJ2-1,TRBD2,TRBV11-1,CASSLDLAGGSNEQFF,TGTGCCAGCAGCTTAGACCTAGCGGGGGGGAGCAATGAGCAGTTCTTC
.,TRBJ2-3,.,TRBV7-6,CASSPQTTTDTQYF,TGTGCCAGCAGCCCCCAGACAACGACAGATACGCAGTATTTT
.,TRBJ1-1,TRBD1,TRBV18,CASSPIGTGAPYTEAFF,TGTGCCAGCTCACCAATTGGGACAGGGGCACCATACACTGAAGCTTTCTTT
.,TRBJ2-1,TRBD2,TRBV11-2,CASSLVGRGAYNEQFF,TGTGCCAGCAGCTTAGTTGGGCGGGGGGCCTACAATGAGCAGTTCTTC
.,TRBJ1-2,.,TRBV11-2,CASSGGGLGYTF,TGTGCCAGCAGCGGTGGGGGCCTCGGCTACACCTTC
.,TRBJ2-7,.,TRBV9,CASSVVGSSYEQYF,TGTGCCAGCAGCGTAGTAGGGAGCTCGTACGAGCAGTACTTC
.,TRBJ1-5,.,TRBV6-5,CASSPQGLGNQPQHF,TGTGCCAGCAGCCCCCAGGGTCTCGGCAATCAGCCCCAGCATTTT
.,TRBJ1-1,.,TRBV18,CASSKRDGRSLNTEAFF,TGTGCCAGCTCAAAAAGGGACGGGAGAAGTTTGAACACTGAAGCTTTCTTT
.,TRBJ2-7,.,TRBV19,CASSIGGERYEQYF,TGTGCCAGTAGTATAGGTGGAGAACGCTACGAGCAGTACTTC
.,TRBJ2-2,.,TRBV10-1,CASSDYSGVANTGELFF,TGCGCCAGCAGTGATTACAGTGGGGTGGCGAACACCGGGGAGCTGTTTTTT
.,TRBJ1-1,.,TRBV6-5,CASATGNEAFF,TGTGCCAGCGCCACAGGGAATGAAGCTTTCTTT
.,TRBJ1-2,.,TRBV6-1,CASSEEQGYGYTF,TGTGCCAGCAGTGAAGAACAGGGCTATGGCTACACCTTC
.,TRBJ1-4,.,TRBV7-9,CASRLGVEKLFF,TGTGCCAGCAGGCTGGGGGTTGAAAAACTGTTTTTT
.,TRBJ1-4,.,TRBV28,CASIGPQTNEKLFF,TGTGCCAGCATAGGTCCACAGACAAATGAAAAACTGTTTTTT
.,TRBJ2-1,.,TRBV2,CASSESSRDNEQFF,TGTGCCAGCAGTGAATCCTCTAGAGACAATGAGCAGTTCTTC
.,TRBJ1-4,.,TRBV14,CASSQDTSTNEKLFF,TGTGCCAGCAGCCAAGATACCTCAACTAATGAAAAACTGTTTTTT